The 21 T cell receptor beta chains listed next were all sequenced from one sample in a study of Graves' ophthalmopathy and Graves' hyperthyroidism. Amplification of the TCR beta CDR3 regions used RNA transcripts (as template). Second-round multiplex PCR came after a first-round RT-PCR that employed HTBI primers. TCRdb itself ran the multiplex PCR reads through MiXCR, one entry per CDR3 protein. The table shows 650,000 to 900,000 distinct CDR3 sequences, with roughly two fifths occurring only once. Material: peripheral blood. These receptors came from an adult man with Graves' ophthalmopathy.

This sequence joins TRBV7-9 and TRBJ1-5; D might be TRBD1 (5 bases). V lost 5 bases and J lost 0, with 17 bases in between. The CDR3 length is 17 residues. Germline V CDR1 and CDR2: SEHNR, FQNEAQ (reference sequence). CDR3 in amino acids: CASSRRREGFSNQPQHF. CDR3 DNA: TGTGCCAGCAGCCGAAGGCGGGAGGGGTTTAGCAATCAGCCCCAGCATTTT. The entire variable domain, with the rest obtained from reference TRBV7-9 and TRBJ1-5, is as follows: DTGVSQNPRHKITKRGQNVTFRCDPISEHNRLYWYRQTLGQGPEFLTYFQNEAQLEKSRLLSDRFSAERPKGSFSTLEIQRTEQGDSAMYLCASSRRREGFSNQPQHFGDGTRLSIL.

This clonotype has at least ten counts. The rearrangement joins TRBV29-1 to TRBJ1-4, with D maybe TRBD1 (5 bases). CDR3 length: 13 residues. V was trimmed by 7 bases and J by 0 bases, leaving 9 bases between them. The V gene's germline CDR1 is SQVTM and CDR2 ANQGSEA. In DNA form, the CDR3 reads TGCAGCGCAACAGGTTCAACTAATGAAAAACTGTTTTTT. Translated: CSATGSTNEKLFF.

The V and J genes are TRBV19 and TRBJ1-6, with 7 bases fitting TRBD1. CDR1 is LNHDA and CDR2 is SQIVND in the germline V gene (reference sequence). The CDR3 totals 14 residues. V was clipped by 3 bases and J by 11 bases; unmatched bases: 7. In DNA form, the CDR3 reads TGTGCCAGTAGTATTAGAGACAGGGATCCACCCCTCCACTTT. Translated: CASSIRDRDPPLHF.

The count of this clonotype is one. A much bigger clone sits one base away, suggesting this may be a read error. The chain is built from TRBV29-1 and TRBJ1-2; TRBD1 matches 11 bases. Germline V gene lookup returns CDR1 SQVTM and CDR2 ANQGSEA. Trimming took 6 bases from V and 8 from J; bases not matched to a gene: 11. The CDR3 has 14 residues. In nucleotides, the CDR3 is TGCAGCGTCGAGACTGGACAGGGGGCGGAGGGCTACACCTTC. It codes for CSVETGQGAEGYTF.

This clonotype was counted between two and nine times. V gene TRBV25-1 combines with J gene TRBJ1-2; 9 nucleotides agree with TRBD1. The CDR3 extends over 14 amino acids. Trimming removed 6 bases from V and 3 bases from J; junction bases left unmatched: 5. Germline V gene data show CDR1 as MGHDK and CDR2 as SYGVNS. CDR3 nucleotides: TGTGCCAGCAGCGCCAGGACAGGGGACTATGGCTACACCTTC. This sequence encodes CASSARTGDYGYTF.

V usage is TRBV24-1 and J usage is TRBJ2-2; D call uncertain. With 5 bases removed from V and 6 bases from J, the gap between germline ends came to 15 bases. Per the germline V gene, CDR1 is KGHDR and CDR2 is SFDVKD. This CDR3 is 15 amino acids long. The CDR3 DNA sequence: TGTGCCACCAGTGCCCCGAGACATAGGGCCGGGGAGCTGTTTTTT. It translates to CATSAPRHRAGELFF.

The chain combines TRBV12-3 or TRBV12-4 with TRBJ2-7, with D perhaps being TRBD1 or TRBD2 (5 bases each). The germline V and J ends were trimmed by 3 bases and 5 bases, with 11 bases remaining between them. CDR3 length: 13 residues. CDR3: CASSFLGRDEQYF. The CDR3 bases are TGTGCCAGCAGTTTTCTGGGACGGGACGAGCAGTACTTC.

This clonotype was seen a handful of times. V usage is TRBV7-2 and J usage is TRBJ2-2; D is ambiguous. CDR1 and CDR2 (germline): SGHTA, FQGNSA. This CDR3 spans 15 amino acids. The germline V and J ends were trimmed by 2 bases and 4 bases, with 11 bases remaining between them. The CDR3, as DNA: TGTGCCAGCAGCTTACTAGGATCAACCACCGGGGAGCTGTTTTTT. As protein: CASSLLGSTTGELFF.

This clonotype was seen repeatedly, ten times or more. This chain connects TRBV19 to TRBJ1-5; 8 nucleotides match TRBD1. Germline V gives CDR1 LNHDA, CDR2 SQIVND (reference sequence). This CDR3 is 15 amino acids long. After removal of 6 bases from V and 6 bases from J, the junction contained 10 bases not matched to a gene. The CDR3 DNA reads TGTGCCAGTAGCACAGGGACAGGTGGCGGTCAGCCCCAGCATTTT. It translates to CASSTGTGGGQPQHF.

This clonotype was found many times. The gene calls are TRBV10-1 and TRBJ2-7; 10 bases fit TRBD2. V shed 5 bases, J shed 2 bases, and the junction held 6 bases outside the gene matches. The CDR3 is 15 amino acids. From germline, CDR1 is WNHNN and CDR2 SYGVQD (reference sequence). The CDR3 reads CASSPGLAEAYEQYF. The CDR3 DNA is TGCGCCAGCAGTCCCGGACTAGCGGAGGCCTACGAGCAGTACTTC.

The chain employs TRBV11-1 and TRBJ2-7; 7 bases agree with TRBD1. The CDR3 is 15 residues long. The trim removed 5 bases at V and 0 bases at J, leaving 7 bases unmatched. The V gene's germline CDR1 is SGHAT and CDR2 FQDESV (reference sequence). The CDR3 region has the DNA TGTGCCAGCAGCGTTGGTTACAGGGGCTCCTACGAGCAGTACTTC. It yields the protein CASSVGYRGSYEQYF.

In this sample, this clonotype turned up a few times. This CDR3 reads CASRPTSGRLSYEQYF. The CDR3 nucleotides read TGTGCCAGCAGACCTACTAGCGGGAGACTTTCCTACGAGCAGTACTTC. The J gene is TRBJ2-7, the V gene TRBV7-2; the match to TRBD2 covers 11 bases. The CDR3 consists of 16 residues. Germline CDR1 is SGHTA and CDR2 is FQGNSA. V lost 6 bases, J lost 1 base, and 8 bases stayed unmatched. Full variable domain (outside the CDR3, taken from reference TRBV7-2 and TRBJ2-7): GAGVSQSPSNKVTEKGKDVELRCDPISGHTALYWYRQSLGQGLEFLIYFQGNSAPDKSGLPSDRFSAERTGGSVSTLTIQRTQQEDSAVYLCASRPTSGRLSYEQYFGPGTRLTVT.

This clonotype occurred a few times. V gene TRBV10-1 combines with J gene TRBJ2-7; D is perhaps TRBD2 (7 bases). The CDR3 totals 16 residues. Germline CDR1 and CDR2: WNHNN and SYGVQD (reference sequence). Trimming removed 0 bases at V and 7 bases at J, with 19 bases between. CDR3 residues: CASSESKKGEGKEQYF. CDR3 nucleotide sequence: TGCGCCAGCAGTGAGTCGAAGAAGGGGGAGGGGAAAGAGCAGTACTTC.

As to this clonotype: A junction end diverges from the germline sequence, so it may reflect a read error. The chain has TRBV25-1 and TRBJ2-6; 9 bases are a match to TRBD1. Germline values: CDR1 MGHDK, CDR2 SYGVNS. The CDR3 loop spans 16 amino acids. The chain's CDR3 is CASGEQGALGANVLTF. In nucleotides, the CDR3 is TGTGCCAGCGGTGAACAGGGGGCGCTTGGGGCCAACGTCCTGACTTTC.

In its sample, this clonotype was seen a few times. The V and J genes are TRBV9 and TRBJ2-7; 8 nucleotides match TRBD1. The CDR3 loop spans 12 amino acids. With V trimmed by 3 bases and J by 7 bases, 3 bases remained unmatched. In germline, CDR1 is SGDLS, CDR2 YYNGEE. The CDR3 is CASSATGGEQYF. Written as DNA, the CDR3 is TGTGCCAGCAGCGCCACAGGGGGAGAGCAGTACTTC. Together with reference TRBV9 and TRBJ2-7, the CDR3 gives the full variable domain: DSGVTQTPKHLITATGQRVTLRCSPRSGDLSVYWYQQSLDQGLQFLIQYYNGEERAKGNILERFSAQQFPDLHSELNLSSLELGDSALYFCASSATGGEQYFGPGTRLTVT.

DNA of the CDR3: TGTGCCAGCAGGGCGCAACTAAGGCTTGATACGCAGTATTTT. Translated, it gives CASRAQLRLDTQYF. The chain recombines TRBV6-5 with TRBJ2-3; D call uncertain. Trimming pared 6 bases from V and 6 bases from J, leaving 16 bases between. This CDR3 is 14 amino acids long. Germline-derived CDR1 and CDR2 are MNHEY and SVGAGI.

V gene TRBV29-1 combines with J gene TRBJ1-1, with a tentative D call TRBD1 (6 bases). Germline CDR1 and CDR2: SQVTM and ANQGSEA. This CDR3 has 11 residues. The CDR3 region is CSEGENTEAFF. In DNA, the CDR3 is TGCAGTGAGGGGGAGAACACTGAAGCTTTCTTT.

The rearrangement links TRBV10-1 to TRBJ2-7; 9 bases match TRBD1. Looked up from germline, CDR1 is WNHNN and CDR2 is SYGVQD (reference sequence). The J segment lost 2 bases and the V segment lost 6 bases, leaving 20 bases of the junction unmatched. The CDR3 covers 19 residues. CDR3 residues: CASSHNPGQGFGRTYEQYF. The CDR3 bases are TGCGCCAGCAGCCATAACCCGGGACAGGGCTTTGGGCGGACCTACGAGCAGTACTTC.

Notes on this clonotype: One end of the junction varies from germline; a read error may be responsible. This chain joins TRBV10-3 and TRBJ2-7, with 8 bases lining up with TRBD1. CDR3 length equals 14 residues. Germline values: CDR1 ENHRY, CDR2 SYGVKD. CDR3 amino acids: CASSLRPGGNEQYF. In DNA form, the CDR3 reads TGTGCCAGCAGTCTTCGGCCAGGGGGCAACGAGCAGTACTTC.

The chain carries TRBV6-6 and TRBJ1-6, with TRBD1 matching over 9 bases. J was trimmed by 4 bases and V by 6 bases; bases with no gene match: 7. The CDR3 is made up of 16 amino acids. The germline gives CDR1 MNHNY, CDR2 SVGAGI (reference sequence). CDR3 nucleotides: TGTGCCAGCAGCGCTGCAGGGACAGGGTATAATTCACCCCTCCACTTT. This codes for CASSAAGTGYNSPLHF.

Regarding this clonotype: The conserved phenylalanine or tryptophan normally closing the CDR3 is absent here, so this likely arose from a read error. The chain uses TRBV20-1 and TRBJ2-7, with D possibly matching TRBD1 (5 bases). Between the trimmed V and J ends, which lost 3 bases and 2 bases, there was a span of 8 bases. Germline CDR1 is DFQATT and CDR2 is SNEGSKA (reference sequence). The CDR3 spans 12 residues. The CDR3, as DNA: TGCAGTGCTAGTAGGGGTACCTACGAGCAGTACCTC. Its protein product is CSASRGTYEQYL.